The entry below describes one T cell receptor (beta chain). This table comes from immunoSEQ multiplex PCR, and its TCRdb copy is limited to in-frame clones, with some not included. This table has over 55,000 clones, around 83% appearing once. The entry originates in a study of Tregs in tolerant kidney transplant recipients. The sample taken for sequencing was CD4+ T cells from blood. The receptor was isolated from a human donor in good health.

The CDR3 sequence: CASSFLGPAGDTQYF. The CDR3 DNA sequence: TGTGCCAGCAGCTTTCTCGGGCCGGCAGGGGATACGCAGTATTTT. The chain links TRBV7-2 to TRBJ2-3; D is possibly TRBD1 (5 bases). Germline CDR1 reads SGHTA; CDR2 reads FQGNSA. This CDR3 is 15 amino acids long. Trimming shortened V by 3 bases and J by 6 bases, and 16 bases separated the two germline ends.